This entry is about one T cell receptor beta chain. Libraries were prepared by immunoSEQ multiplex PCR; TCRdb keeps only in-frame clonotypes and omits some of them. In the table there are about 100,000 clones, around four fifths of which are singletons. This specimen comes from a study of control samples from healthy donors and cancer patients. This TCR was sampled from a man aged 25-45 years in good health. Material: blood.

This CDR3 reads CASSMVSTGEAFF. Here the CDR3 DNA reads TGCGCCAGCAGCATGGTAAGCACCGGGGAAGCTTTCTTT. The chain has TRBV10-2 and TRBJ1-1; D call uncertain. Trimming pared 6 bases from V and 8 bases from J, leaving 16 bases between. CDR3 length: 13 amino acids. Germline loops: CDR1 WSHSY, CDR2 SAAADI.